This record covers a single T cell receptor (beta chain). Its antigen is unknown. Trimming stripped 8 bases from V and 0 bases from J, with 8 bases between. The germline CDR1 and CDR2 sequences are MDHEN and SYDVKM. This CDR3 region has 12 residues. Clones were read by immunoSEQ multiplex PCR, and TCRdb kept only the in-frame ones, dropping some. The table includes 25,000 to 30,000 clones, roughly 92% detected once. This record comes from a study of PD-1 blockade in classical Hodgkin lymphoma. General study points: Relative to healthy donors, newly diagnosed patients reportedly had lower baseline TCR diversity, which was reported as lower still in relapsed/refractory patients. There remain no defined causes for the repertoire differences, which possibly reflect disease activity or prior therapy.

Time point reported: newly diagnosed, previously untreated cHL patient sample. Researchers used newly diagnosed, untreated classical Hodgkin lymphoma PBMCs for comparison. The sample taken for sequencing was peripheral blood mononuclear cells (PBMCs). This rearrangement joins TRBV28 to TRBJ2-7; no clear D gene. The TCR was taken from a human donor with classical Hodgkin lymphoma. This chain's CDR3 is CASAGFSYEQYF. The CDR3 coding sequence is TGTGCCAGCGCCGGGTTCTCCTACGAGCAGTACTTC.